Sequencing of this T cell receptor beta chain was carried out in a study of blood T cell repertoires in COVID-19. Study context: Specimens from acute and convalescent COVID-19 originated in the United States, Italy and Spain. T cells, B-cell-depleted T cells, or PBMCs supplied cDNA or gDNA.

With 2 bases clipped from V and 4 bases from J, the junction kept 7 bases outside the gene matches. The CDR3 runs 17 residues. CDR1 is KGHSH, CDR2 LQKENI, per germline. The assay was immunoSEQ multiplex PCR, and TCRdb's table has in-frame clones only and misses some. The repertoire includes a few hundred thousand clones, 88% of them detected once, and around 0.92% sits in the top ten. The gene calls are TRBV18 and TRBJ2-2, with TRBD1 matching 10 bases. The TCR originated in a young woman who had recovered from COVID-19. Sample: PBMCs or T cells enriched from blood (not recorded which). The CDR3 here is CASSPVSGTGATGELFF. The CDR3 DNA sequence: TGTGCCAGCTCACCAGTTTCTGGGACAGGGGCCACCGGGGAGCTGTTTTTT. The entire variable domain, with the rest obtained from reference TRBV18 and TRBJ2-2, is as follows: NAGVMQNPRHLVRRRGQEARLRCSPMKGHSHVYWYRQLPEEGLKFMVYLQKENIIDESGMPKERFSAEFPKEGPSILRIQQVVRGDSAAYFCASSPVSGTGATGELFFGEGSRLTVL.